This T cell receptor beta chain was found in a study of T cell repertoires in ileal Crohn's disease. Study in general: Postoperative therapy was given to about half: fewer than 14 thiopurines, 15 to 20 anti-TNF agents.

Regarding time point: neoterminal ileum biopsy at postoperative endoscopy, about 6 months after surgery. The CDR3 runs 12 residues. Germline-derived CDR1 and CDR2 are MNHEY and SVGAGI. Trimming shortened V by 4 bases and J by 0 bases, and 3 bases separated the two germline ends. Data came from immunoSEQ multiplex PCR; TCRdb stores just in-frame clones and leaves some out. The sample has roughly 2,000 clones, around 80% seen once. As regards this clone: Its antigen is not identified.

General study results and limits: Every patient over 26.8% clonality showed endoscopic recurrence.

V usage is TRBV6-5 and J usage is TRBJ1-2; no definite D call. The TCR was taken from an adult with Crohn's disease. Sequenced sample: ileal tissue. The chain's CDR3 is CASSSTNYGYTF. The CDR3, as DNA: TGTGCCAGCAGTTCAACTAACTATGGCTACACCTTC.